A single sample is the source of the 12 T cell receptor beta chains below, sequenced in a study of PD-L1 blockade in urothelial cancer (dated by TCRdb to 2016 to 2017). The library was prepared using the immunoSEQ multiplex PCR assay. Sourced from immuneACCESS, this table was stored by TCRdb with only in-frame sequences that have V and J called. A share of the clones is absent; for the studies checked, an unresolved V gene accounts for under half, and the remainder has no known explanation. A total of about 110,000 clones appear in this sample, about 85% of them only once. 2% to 3% of the sample is held by the ten biggest clonotypes. The specimen was PBMCs, collected around atezolizumab (anti-PD-L1) treatment. The receptor source for this set is a man over 45 with urothelial cancer.

The chain has TRBV19 and TRBJ1-1; D perhaps matches TRBD1 (6 bases). Trimming cost V 6 bases and J 0 bases, with 11 bases left between them. CDR3 length equals 14 residues. Per germline, CDR1 LNHDA and CDR2 SQIVND (reference sequence). The CDR3 DNA sequence: TGTGCCAGTAGGAAACGGACAGTGAACACTGAAGCTTTCTTT. It encodes CASRKRTVNTEAFF.

The rearrangement links TRBV28 to TRBJ2-7; possibly TRBD2 for D (5 bases). The CDR3 consists of 14 residues. In germline, CDR1 is MDHEN, CDR2 SYDVKM. V lost 6 bases to trimming and J lost 2 bases, with 14 bases between them. The CDR3 nucleotides read TGTGCCAGCAGCCGAGGACTGCTTCCCTACGAGCAGTACTTC. This gives the protein CASSRGLLPYEQYF.

The rearrangement links TRBV5-4 to TRBJ1-2, with a possible D match to TRBD1 (5 bases). Germline values: CDR1 SGHNT, CDR2 YYREEE (reference sequence). Trimming removed 1 base from V and 7 bases from J, with 14 bases in between. The CDR3 runs to 14 residues. The CDR3 loop reads CASSLPGGYSGYTF. In nucleotides, the CDR3 is TGTGCCAGCAGCTTGCCGGGGGGTTATAGTGGCTACACCTTC.

The CDR3 sequence: CATSPRRVFNEKLFF. The CDR3 coding sequence is TGTGCCACCAGCCCACGGAGAGTCTTTAATGAAAAACTGTTTTTT. The genes are TRBV15 and TRBJ1-4; D unclear. The CDR3 loop spans 15 amino acids. Deletions cut 5 bases from V and 4 bases from J, with 14 bases between. The germline CDR1 and CDR2 sequences are LNHNV and YYDKDF (reference sequence). Full variable domain (outside the CDR3, taken from reference TRBV15 and TRBJ1-4): DAMVIQNPRYQVTQFGKPVTLSCSQTLNHNVMYWYQQKSSQAPKLLFHYYDKDFNNEADTPDNFQSRRPNTSFCFLDIRSPGLGDTAMYLCATSPRRVFNEKLFFGSGTQLSVL.

This clone occurred a few times. The V call is TRBV30, the J call TRBJ1-6; D remains unclear. From germline, CDR1 is GTSNPN and CDR2 SVGIG (reference sequence). With 4 bases removed from V and 9 bases from J, the gap between germline ends came to 10 bases. This CDR3 has 12 amino acids. The CDR3 DNA reads as TGTGCCTGGACCCCGGAGGGTTCACCCCTCCACTTT. Translated, it gives CAWTPEGSPLHF.

The chain links TRBV19 to TRBJ2-7; 10 bases fit TRBD2. The CDR3 runs to 14 residues. Per the germline V gene, CDR1 is LNHDA and CDR2 is SQIVND (reference sequence). Losses at the gene ends were 4 bases for V and 0 bases for J; bases not matched to a gene: 0. CDR3 protein: CASSTSGSSYEQYF. Written as DNA, the CDR3 is TGTGCCAGTAGTACTAGCGGGAGCTCCTACGAGCAGTACTTC.

The chain employs TRBV6-6 and TRBJ2-1, with 7 bases lining up with TRBD1. Germline V CDR1 and CDR2: MNHNY, SVGAGI (reference sequence). V lost 6 bases and J lost 8; bases outside the gene matches: 10. The CDR3 contains 14 residues. The CDR3 nucleotides are TGTGCCAGCAGGTCTACTTACAGGGGTGATGAGCAGTTCTTC. Translating gives CASRSTYRGDEQFF.

The genes are TRBV10-3 and TRBJ2-1, with D possibly TRBD2 on 5 matching bases. Trimming cost V 3 bases and J 6 bases, with 9 bases left between them. Germline lookup yields CDR1 ENHRY and CDR2 SYGVKD. This CDR3 has 13 amino acids. Here the CDR3 reads CAISDSTSNEQFF. The CDR3 nucleotides are TGTGCCATCAGTGATAGTACTAGCAATGAGCAGTTCTTC.

The genes are TRBV12-5 and TRBJ2-2; TRBD1 matches 8 bases. There are 15 residues in the CDR3. The germline V gene has CDR1 LGHNT and CDR2 FRNRAP. V trimming: 5 bases; J trimming: 4 bases; junction bases outside the gene matches: 6. This CDR3 reads CASGRQGAGTGELFF. The CDR3 DNA sequence: TGTGCTAGTGGTCGGCAGGGGGCCGGCACCGGGGAGCTGTTTTTT.

The CDR3 loop is CASSWLGQVNTGELFF. The CDR3 nucleotides are TGCGCCAGCAGCTGGCTGGGACAGGTGAACACCGGGGAGCTGTTTTTT. The gene calls are TRBV5-1 and TRBJ2-2; 8 nucleotides line up with TRBD1. The CDR3 loop spans 16 amino acids. V gave up 3 bases and J gave up 1 base; unmatched junction bases: 5. Per the germline V gene, CDR1 is SGHRS and CDR2 is YFSETQ. The full variable domain, in which reference TRBV5-1 and TRBJ2-2 provide the parts outside the CDR3, is KAGVTQTPRYLIKTRGQQVTLSCSPISGHRSVSWYQQTPGQGLQFLFEYFSETQRNKGNFPGRFSGRQFSNSRSEMNVSTLELGDSALYLCASSWLGQVNTGELFFGEGSRLTVL.

CDR3 coding DNA: TGTGCCAGCACCCCAGCCCCCGCTAGCGGGATAGGAGAGCAGTACTTC. It is translated as CASTPAPASGIGEQYF. The rearrangement links TRBV6-6 to TRBJ2-7; 9 nucleotides match TRBD2. CDR3 length equals 16 residues. The junction had 17 bases not matched to a gene; V was cut back by 7 bases and J by 7 bases. Germline V CDR1 and CDR2: MNHNY, SVGAGI (reference sequence).

This sequence joins TRBV5-1 and TRBJ2-7; 11 nucleotides match TRBD1. Germline V lookup: CDR1 SGHRS, CDR2 YFSETQ. The V and J ends lost 2 bases and 5 bases, in that order; junction bases with no gene match: 3. This CDR3 comprises 14 residues. The CDR3, as DNA: TGCGCCAGCAGCTTAGGGACAGGGGGACACGAGCAGTACTTC. Its translation is CASSLGTGGHEQYF.